These T cell receptor beta chains were read from a single sample in a study of cytomegalovirus exposure and HLA in healthy donors. This table comes from immunoSEQ multiplex PCR, and its TCRdb copy is limited to in-frame clones, with some not included. The profile shows about 180,000 clones, roughly 79% of them singletons. The sequencing input was PBMCs. The source is a woman aged 18-30 years in good health and CMV-seropositive. Each CDR3 is given with its conserved first and last residue. D genes are given only for firm matches. Some rows have no size entry. The others give once, few or many, or a class for an expanded clone.

>once|TRBJ1-2|TRBV5-1|NA
CASSSTGDRNYGYTF
TGCGCCAGCAGCAGTACAGGCGACCGAAACTATGGCTACACCTTC
>NA|TRBJ1-2|TRBV5-1|TRBD1
CASGPGQGGHGYTF
TGCGCCAGCGGACCGGGACAGGGTGGACATGGCTACACCTTC
>NA|TRBJ2-7|TRBV5-1|TRBD2
CASSNSLGGGYEQYF
TGCGCCAGCAGCAACTCTCTCGGGGGGGGCTACGAGCAGTACTTC
>NA|TRBJ1-1|TRBV9|NA
CASSEYTETEAFF
TGTGCCAGCAGTGAATACACGGAGACTGAAGCTTTCTTT
>NA|TRBJ2-7|TRBV7-9|TRBD1
CSSSLAWGQNEQYF
TGTTCCAGCAGCTTAGCGTGGGGACAGAACGAGCAGTACTTC
>once|TRBJ1-5|TRBV4-1|NA
CASSQAGFQPQHF
TGCGCCAGCAGCCAAGCCGGTTTTCAGCCCCAGCATTTT
>NA|TRBJ2-1|TRBV27|NA
CASSSQGSHNEQFF
TGTGCCAGCAGTTCACAGGGTTCCCACAATGAGCAGTTCTTC
>NA|TRBJ2-7|TRBV13|NA
CATSNQGDEQYF
TGTGCCACCTCGAACCAGGGTGACGAGCAGTACTTC
>NA|TRBJ2-3|TRBV6-4|TRBD1
CASSASWTGDSDTQYF
TGTGCCAGCAGTGCCTCCTGGACAGGGGATTCAGATACGCAGTATTTT
>few|TRBJ2-1|TRBV7-2|TRBD1
CASSYFDRGINEQFF
TGTGCCAGCAGCTATTTTGACAGGGGAATCAATGAGCAGTTCTTC
>NA|TRBJ1-6|TRBV5-6|NA
CASSLEGLRSPLHF
TGTGCCAGCAGCTTGGAGGGGTTGCGTTCACCCCTCCACTTT
>NA|TRBJ2-7|TRBV10-2|NA
CASSEWPRDPYEQYF
TGCGCCAGCAGTGAATGGCCCCGGGATCCCTACGAGCAGTACTTC
>few|TRBJ2-7|TRBV7-2|TRBD2
CASSQPTSLGEQYF
TGTGCCAGCAGCCAACCGACTAGCTTGGGCGAGCAGTACTTC
>few|TRBJ2-7|TRBV5-4|NA
CASSLWGLSSYEQYF
TGTGCCAGCAGCTTGTGGGGCTTGAGCTCCTACGAGCAGTACTTC
>NA|TRBJ2-7|TRBV6-6|TRBD2
CASRTPGTSGYEQYF
TGTGCCAGCAGGACTCCAGGGACTAGCGGGTACGAGCAGTACTTC
>NA|TRBJ1-1|TRBV6-5|NA
CASSYSQGLGTEAFF
TGTGCCAGCAGTTACTCGCAGGGGTTGGGCACTGAAGCTTTCTTT
>NA|TRBJ2-3|TRBV4-3|TRBD2
CASSQDPGGGGQDTQYF
TGCGCCAGCAGCCAAGACCCCGGGGGCGGGGGGCAAGATACGCAGTATTTT
>few|TRBJ1-3|TRBV7-2|NA
CASSAGRVGSGNTIYF
TGTGCCAGCAGCGCGGGACGTGTTGGGTCTGGAAACACCATATATTTT
>few|TRBJ1-3|TRBV5-6|NA
CASSSLQQSSGNTIYF
TGTGCCAGCAGCTCTTTACAGCAGAGCTCTGGAAACACCATATATTTT
>once|TRBJ1-3|TRBV19|TRBD1
CASRRTGVFRDTIYF
TGTGCCAGTAGAAGGACAGGCGTCTTTCGGGACACCATATATTTT
>few|TRBJ1-6|TRBV4-1|NA
CASSQLQVSPLHF
TGCGCCAGCAGTCAACTGCAGGTCTCACCCCTCCACTTT
>NA|TRBJ1-2|TRBV5-6|TRBD1
CASSLAGGALGYTF
TGTGCCAGCAGCTTGGCAGGGGGCGCGTTGGGCTACACCTTC
>NA|TRBJ2-1|TRBV9|TRBD2
CASSGRLAGVYNEQFF
TGTGCCAGCAGCGGCCGACTAGCGGGGGTATACAATGAGCAGTTCTTC
>NA|TRBJ1-2|TRBV19|TRBD1
CASSPGTAADLYGYTF
TGTGCCAGTAGTCCGGGGACAGCGGCTGACCTCTATGGCTACACCTTC
>NA|TRBJ1-1|TRBV5-4|NA
CASIHWGSNMNTEAFF
TGTGCCAGCATCCATTGGGGCAGTAACATGAACACTGAAGCTTTCTTT
>once|TRBJ1-1|TRBV5-1|NA
CASSLVPGSEAFF
TGCGCCAGCAGCTTGGTACCAGGGTCTGAAGCTTTCTTT
>NA|TRBJ2-5|TRBV9|TRBD2
CASSEDSGGVAGETQYF
TGTGCCAGCAGCGAAGATAGCGGGGGGGTGGCCGGAGAGACCCAGTACTTC
>NA|TRBJ2-3|TRBV9|TRBD1
CASSGDSRTDTQYF
TGTGCCAGCAGCGGGGACAGCCGCACAGATACGCAGTATTTT
>once|TRBJ1-2|TRBV7-2|NA
CASSSRGGDGRYGYTF
TGTGCCAGCAGCTCCCGTGGGGGGGACGGCAGGTATGGCTACACCTTC
>NA|TRBJ1-2|TRBV7-9|NA
CASSLPGTYTIGGYTF
TGTGCCAGCAGCCTCCCGGGGACATATACAATTGGGGGCTACACCTTC
>NA|TRBJ1-2|TRBV7-6|TRBD1
CASSPAGQGVYGYTF
TGTGCCAGCAGCCCCGCGGGACAGGGAGTCTATGGCTACACCTTC
>few|TRBJ1-2|TRBV28|NA
CASSFMMNPQGALGYTF
TGTGCCAGCAGTTTTATGATGAACCCACAGGGAGCCCTTGGCTACACCTTC
>few|TRBJ1-1|TRBV28|NA
CATFSNTEAFF
TGTGCCACCTTCTCCAACACTGAAGCTTTCTTT
>NA|TRBJ1-2|TRBV14|NA
CASSRFSLWPQTNYGYTF
TGTGCCAGCAGCCGCTTTTCTCTCTGGCCGCAAACTAACTATGGCTACACCTTC
>NA|TRBJ1-1|TRBV6-6|NA
CASSRRGMNTEAFF
TGTGCCAGCAGTCGCAGGGGTATGAACACTGAAGCTTTCTTT
>once|TRBJ2-3|TRBV6-5|TRBD2
CASSYSRLAGTDTQYF
TGTGCCAGCAGTTACTCGAGACTAGCGGGGACAGATACGCAGTATTTT
>NA|TRBJ1-5|TRBV11-3|NA
CASSLREGRRGAGQPQHF
TGTGCCAGCAGCTTGAGGGAGGGTCGGCGTGGAGCCGGTCAGCCCCAGCATTTT
>NA|TRBJ2-1|TRBV5-6|NA
CASSHWSGPTDEQFF
TGTGCCAGCAGCCACTGGAGCGGGCCGACGGATGAGCAGTTCTTC
>few|TRBJ1-3|TRBV5-5|NA
CASSPFWSSGNTIYF
TGTGCCAGCAGCCCGTTTTGGAGCTCTGGAAACACCATATATTTT